These 15 T cell receptor beta chains share one sample of origin, sequenced in a study of CD8 T cells in ankylosing spondylitis. TCRdb re-called the 5' RACE reads with MiXCR, one entry per CDR3 protein. This sample has roughly 670,000 distinct CDR3 sequences, with 15% to 20% found just once. These receptors lack a known antigen. Findings and caveats of the study: For ankylosing spondylitis blood, a TCR beta motif of about eight highly homologous variants appeared characteristic.

Sequencing was done on a sample of blood, either unsorted or a sorted T cell fraction (not recorded which). These receptors all stem from a male donor with ankylosing spondylitis.

J is TRBJ2-1 and V is TRBV7-9, with D maybe TRBD2 (5 bases). Germline values: CDR1 SEHNR, CDR2 FQNEAQ (reference sequence). The length of the CDR3 is 15 residues. The V end was cut by 7 bases, the J end by 6 bases, with 19 bases between. The CDR3 DNA reads as TGTGCCAGCACCCCAAGCGGCGCCCCCAGCAATGAGCAGTTCTTC. Translating gives CASTPSGAPSNEQFF. Variable domain in full (rest from reference TRBV7-9 and TRBJ2-1): DTGVSQNPRHKITKRGQNVTFRCDPISEHNRLYWYRQTLGQGPEFLTYFQNEAQLEKSRLLSDRFSAERPKGSFSTLEIQRTEQGDSAMYLCASTPSGAPSNEQFFGPGTRLTVL.

This clonotype has more than one count but fewer than ten. The chain uses TRBV5-5 and TRBJ1-1; D remains ambiguous. The V end lost 6 bases, the J end lost 1 base, and 10 bases lay between the germline ends. From germline, CDR1 is SGHKS and CDR2 YYEKEE (reference sequence). The CDR3 consists of 13 residues. The chain's CDR3 is CASIWASNTEAFF. The CDR3 DNA reads as TGTGCCAGCATTTGGGCTTCGAACACTGAAGCTTTCTTT.

The chain is built from TRBV5-1 and TRBJ2-7; D gene uncertain. Germline V CDR1 and CDR2: SGHRS, YFSETQ. This CDR3 region has 15 residues. Trimming took 5 bases from V and 5 from J, leaving 20 bases between them. In DNA form, the CDR3 reads TGCGCCAGCAGTACTCCGGGCCAGGCACCCCACGAGCAGTACTTC. Its protein product is CASSTPGQAPHEQYF.

This clonotype was counted ten times or more. V gene TRBV7-2 combines with J gene TRBJ2-2; unclear D gene. The length of the CDR3 is 13 residues. Trimming cost V 4 bases and J 6 bases, with 9 bases left between them. The germline gives CDR1 SGHTA, CDR2 FQGNSA. DNA for the CDR3: TGTGCCAGCAGCTCCTATCTGGCCGGGGAGCTGTTTTTT. Translating gives CASSSYLAGELFF.

The chain links TRBV7-2 to TRBJ1-2; D might be TRBD1 (6 bases). Per the germline V gene, CDR1 is SGHTA and CDR2 is FQGNSA. V was shortened by 7 bases and J by 6 bases, with 18 bases between the two germline ends. This CDR3 has 14 amino acids. CDR3 DNA: TGTGCCAGCAACACAAGCCCGGGGGCGCATGGCTACACCTTC. Protein: CASNTSPGAHGYTF. The variable domain in full, completed from reference TRBV7-2 and TRBJ1-2, reads GAGVSQSPSNKVTEKGKDVELRCDPISGHTALYWYRQSLGQGLEFLIYFQGNSAPDKSGLPSDRFSAERTGGSVSTLTIQRTQQEDSAVYLCASNTSPGAHGYTFGSGTRLTVV.

The sample holds many counts of this clonotype. V is TRBV3-1 and J is TRBJ2-5; 7 nucleotides match TRBD1. The J segment lost 4 bases and the V segment lost 4 bases, leaving 0 bases of the junction unmatched. The germline CDR1 and CDR2 sequences are LGHDT and YNNKEL (reference sequence). The CDR3 totals 12 residues. The CDR3 nucleotides are TGTGCCAGCAGCCGACAGGGAGAGACCCAGTACTTC. It codes for CASSRQGETQYF.

The V gene is TRBV20-1, the J gene TRBJ2-1; TRBD2 aligns across 14 bases. CDR3 length: 15 residues. The germline gives CDR1 DFQATT, CDR2 SNEGSKA (reference sequence). V shed 4 bases, J shed 8 bases, and the junction held 7 bases outside the gene matches. The DNA of the CDR3 is TGCAGTGCTAAAAGGACTAGCGGGAGGTTGGATGAGCAGTTCTTC. Translating gives CSAKRTSGRLDEQFF.

For the CDR3, the DNA is TGCGCCTCTAAAACCGGGTCGAGCACTGAAGCTTTCTTT. Translating gives CASKTGSSTEAFF. V is TRBV5-1 and J is TRBJ1-1; D gene unclear. Germline values: CDR1 SGHRS, CDR2 YFSETQ. V lost 10 bases to trimming and J lost 4 bases, with 17 bases between them. The CDR3 spans 13 residues.

This chain links TRBV6-1 with TRBJ1-2, with D unresolved. The CDR3 totals 12 residues. Per the germline V gene, CDR1 is MNHNS and CDR2 is SASEGT. The V end was cut by 3 bases, the J end by 12 bases, with 14 bases between. The CDR3 here is CASSEPGRKHTF. DNA for the CDR3: TGTGCCAGCAGTGAGCCGGGCCGTAAGCACACCTTC.

This clonotype has only one observation. The chain is built from TRBV29-1 and TRBJ1-2, with D possibly TRBD1 on 5 matching bases. Germline values: CDR1 SQVTM, CDR2 ANQGSEA. This CDR3 contains 12 residues. The V gene lost 6 bases and the J gene lost 6 bases, with 14 bases spanning the gap. The CDR3 bases are TGCAGCGTCCTCGGACAAAATGATGGCTACACCTTC. It encodes CSVLGQNDGYTF.

This clonotype was seen many times. The chain carries TRBV5-1 and TRBJ2-2; 8 positions match TRBD1. The CDR3 has 16 amino acids. CDR1 and CDR2 (germline): SGHRS, YFSETQ. The V and J ends lost 7 bases and 4 bases, in that order; junction bases with no gene match: 12. The CDR3 nucleotides are TGCGCCAGCGGCCCCGGCCTGGGACAGGTCACCGGGGAGCTGTTTTTT. Translating gives CASGPGLGQVTGELFF. Complete variable domain (other parts from reference TRBV5-1 and TRBJ2-2): KAGVTQTPRYLIKTRGQQVTLSCSPISGHRSVSWYQQTPGQGLQFLFEYFSETQRNKGNFPGRFSGRQFSNSRSEMNVSTLELGDSALYLCASGPGLGQVTGELFFGEGSRLTVL.

V gene TRBV28 combines with J gene TRBJ2-7, with 15 bases lining up with TRBD2. Germline V gene lookup returns CDR1 MDHEN and CDR2 SYDVKM. Unmatched junction bases numbered 14, after V lost 5 bases and J lost 3 bases. The CDR3 has 19 residues. CDR3 in amino acids: CASSTPGTSGGTDNYEQYF. As DNA, the CDR3 is TGTGCCAGCAGTACCCCCGGGACTAGCGGGGGGACCGACAACTACGAGCAGTACTTC.

This clonotype was picked up a small number of times. The junction departs from germline at one end; a sequencing error may be responsible. This chain connects TRBV4-1 to TRBJ2-1; D remains unclear. Germline V gives CDR1 MGHRA, CDR2 YSYEKL. The CDR3 consists of 15 residues. The CDR3 reads CASSQLVGSSNEQFF. As DNA, the CDR3 is TGCGCCAGCAGCCAACTAGTTGGTTCCTCCAATGAGCAGTTCTTC.

Ten or more counts support this clonotype. This chain connects TRBV2 to TRBJ2-7; 9 nucleotides agree with TRBD1. Per the germline V gene, CDR1 is SNHLY and CDR2 is FYNNEI. The CDR3 sequence is 12 residues long. V lost 6 bases to trimming and J lost 3 bases; unmatched junction nucleotides: 0. CDR3 nucleotides: TGTGCCAGCAGGGGACAGGGCTACGAGCAGTACTTC. Its translation: CASRGQGYEQYF.

The rearrangement uses TRBV30 and TRBJ1-2; no firm D call. The V gene's germline CDR1 is GTSNPN and CDR2 SVGIG (reference sequence). Trimming cost V 3 bases and J 1 base, with 12 bases left between them. This CDR3 comprises 14 residues. The CDR3 here is CAWRRPPHNYGYTF. Here the CDR3 DNA reads TGTGCCTGGAGGAGGCCGCCCCATAACTATGGCTACACCTTC.